The 26 T cell receptor beta chains listed next were all sequenced from one sample in a study of T-cell memory formation after mild COVID-19. TCRdb reprocessed the 5' RACE reads via MiXCR and lists one record per CDR3 protein. The sample lists tens of thousands of distinct CDR3 sequences; about an eighth were seen once. Sequencing used PBMCs or a T cell subset sorted from them (not recorded which). The receptors come from an adult woman who had mild COVID-19 (a few samples of this study predate the infection). Cell type and time point are not known.

This clonotype came up a few times. This sequence joins TRBV7-9 and TRBJ2-1; tentatively, D is TRBD1 or TRBD2 (5 bases each). The CDR3 spans 16 residues. Trimming took off 5 bases at V and 2 bases at J, with 16 bases between the two ends. Germline CDR1 and CDR2: SEHNR and FQNEAQ (reference sequence). The CDR3 DNA follows: TGTGCCAGCAGCCCTAATGAGGGGCCTACCTACAATGAGCAGTTCTTC. Amino acid sequence: CASSPNEGPTYNEQFF.

This clonotype was observed many times. V gene TRBV29-1 combines with J gene TRBJ2-3, with TRBD2 matching 7 bases. Trimming at V came to 3 bases and at J to 3 bases, leaving 6 bases not matched to a gene. Germline assignment: CDR1 SQVTM and CDR2 ANQGSEA. The CDR3 is made up of 14 amino acids. CDR3 coding DNA: TGCAGCGTTGACACGGGAGGTGGGACAGATACGCAGTATTTT. Encoded protein: CSVDTGGGTDTQYF.

This clonotype was picked up many times. This sequence joins TRBV6-5 and TRBJ2-1, with 12 bases fitting TRBD2. V shed 5 bases and J 3 bases; nucleotides not matched to a gene: 5. Germline V gives CDR1 MNHEY, CDR2 SVGAGI. This CDR3 contains 16 residues. CDR3 sequence reads: CASSPTTSGGYNEQFF. The CDR3 bases are TGTGCCAGCAGTCCCACGACTAGCGGGGGCTACAATGAGCAGTTCTTC.

The chain couples TRBV3-1 to TRBJ1-1; 8 bases align to TRBD1. The CDR3 is made up of 17 amino acids. V lost 1 base, J lost 4 bases, and 11 bases stayed unmatched. Per the germline V gene, CDR1 is LGHDT and CDR2 is YNNKEL (reference sequence). The CDR3 loop is CASSQVLFGQGATEAFF. CDR3 in DNA: TGTGCCAGCAGCCAAGTCCTTTTTGGCCAGGGGGCCACTGAAGCTTTCTTT.

The chain links TRBV3-1 to TRBJ1-2, with unresolved D. In germline, CDR1 is LGHDT, CDR2 YNNKEL (reference sequence). This CDR3 region has 13 residues. Between the trimmed V and J ends, which lost 0 bases and 3 bases, there was a span of 5 bases. CDR3 residues: CASSQEGYYGYTF. CDR3 nucleotide sequence: TGTGCCAGCAGCCAAGAAGGGTACTATGGCTACACCTTC.

This clonotype was detected only a few times. The chain carries TRBV12-3 or TRBV12-4 and TRBJ2-1; 8 bases agree with TRBD2. V lost 5 bases to trimming and J lost 8 bases; unmatched junction nucleotides: 11. This CDR3 region has 15 residues. The CDR3 loop reads CASSQLAGNRDEQFF. The CDR3 coding sequence is TGTGCCAGCAGTCAGCTAGCGGGCAATCGCGATGAGCAGTTCTTC.

The chain uses TRBV4-3 and TRBJ1-1, with TRBD1 identical over 11 bases. V trimming: 0 bases; J trimming: 3 bases; junction bases outside the gene matches: 12. CDR1 is LGHNA, CDR2 YSLEER, per germline. CDR3 size: 19 residues. CDR3 coding DNA: TGCGCCAGCAGCCAAGATACGGAGGGACAGGGGGGATCGGACACTGAAGCTTTCTTT. Protein sequence: CASSQDTEGQGGSDTEAFF.

This clonotype was counted ten times or more. The chain carries TRBV5-1 and TRBJ2-5, with D perhaps TRBD1 or TRBD2 (5 bases each). The germline CDR1 and CDR2 sequences are SGHRS and YFSETQ. This CDR3 has 15 residues. V shed 1 base and J shed 5 bases, with 15 bases lying between them. CDR3 DNA sequence: TGCGCCAGCAGCTTGATCGAGGGGATGACGGAGACCCAGTACTTC. It codes for CASSLIEGMTETQYF.

The sample holds a few counts of this clonotype. The chain combines TRBV29-1 with TRBJ2-5, with TRBD2 as a possible D gene (6 bases). Trimming removed 3 bases from V and 5 bases from J, with 28 bases in between. The germline gives CDR1 SQVTM, CDR2 ANQGSEA. The CDR3 runs 18 residues. The CDR3 reads CSVDGKLLAPNSWETQYF. CDR3 coding DNA: TGCAGCGTTGACGGGAAACTTCTAGCGCCAAACTCGTGGGAGACCCAGTACTTC.

This clonotype was recorded a few times. This chain uses TRBV12-3 or TRBV12-4 with TRBJ2-1, with TRBD1 matching 9 bases. V was clipped by 5 bases and J by 6 bases; unmatched bases: 14. CDR3 length: 17 amino acids. As DNA, the CDR3 is TGTGCCAGCAGTCCACCCGGGGGACAGGGAACAACCAATGAGCAGTTCTTC. Amino acid sequence: CASSPPGGQGTTNEQFF.

The rearrangement links TRBV7-3 to TRBJ2-1; tentative D call: TRBD2 (6 bases). V gave up 5 bases and J gave up 1 base, with 12 bases separating them. CDR3 length: 15 residues. Germline V CDR1 and CDR2: SGHTA, FQGTGA. CDR3 sequence (DNA): TGTGCCAGCAGCCCGGGACTTTCATCCTACAATGAGCAGTTCTTC. It yields the protein CASSPGLSSYNEQFF.

The chain combines TRBV27 with TRBJ1-5, with 7 bases identical to TRBD1. The CDR3 has 16 residues. Germline loops: CDR1 MNHEY, CDR2 SMNVEV (reference sequence). The J segment lost 3 bases and the V segment lost 3 bases, leaving 8 bases of the junction unmatched. The CDR3 is CASSLLGTEHNQPQHF. The CDR3 DNA reads TGTGCCAGCAGTTTGCTAGGGACAGAGCACAATCAGCCCCAGCATTTT.

This chain uses TRBV6-5 with TRBJ1-2, with TRBD1 as a possible D gene (6 bases). The ends were cut back, 4 bases at V and 5 bases at J, with 8 bases in the middle. CDR1 and CDR2 (germline): MNHEY, SVGAGI. The CDR3 has 12 residues. The CDR3 DNA reads TGTGCCAGCAGTTTGGACAGATATGGCTACACCTTC. Its protein product is CASSLDRYGYTF.

This clonotype was counted at least ten times. This chain joins TRBV6-2 or TRBV6-3 and TRBJ2-7, with D perhaps matching TRBD1 (5 bases). The CDR3 covers 15 residues. Trimming stripped 2 bases from V and 0 bases from J, with 11 bases between. From germline, CDR1 is MNHEY and CDR2 SVGEGT. The CDR3 sequence is CASSYDSASSYEQYF. The CDR3 nucleotides are TGTGCCAGCAGTTACGACAGTGCTAGCTCCTACGAGCAGTACTTC.

The chain is built from TRBV12-3 or TRBV12-4 and TRBJ2-7; TRBD2 matches 12 bases. V lost 6 bases and J lost 0; bases outside the gene matches: 6. The CDR3 extends over 16 amino acids. For the CDR3, the DNA is TGTGCCAGCAGCCCTAGCGGGAGGGCTCTCTCCTACGAGCAGTACTTC. This sequence encodes CASSPSGRALSYEQYF.

The V call is TRBV6-5, the J call TRBJ1-2; D may be TRBD1 (6 bases). Germline CDR1 and CDR2: MNHEY and SVGAGI. The ends were cut back, 5 bases at V and 7 bases at J, with 29 bases in the middle. This CDR3 is built from 18 residues. The CDR3 loop is CASSQQGLRSLKGRGYTF. The CDR3 region has the DNA TGTGCCAGCAGTCAACAGGGATTAAGGTCCTTGAAAGGTCGTGGCTACACCTTC.

The chain is built from TRBV12-3 or TRBV12-4 and TRBJ2-7; the match to TRBD1 covers 8 bases. The V segment lost 2 bases and the J segment 0 bases; nucleotides outside the gene matches: 3. This CDR3 spans 15 amino acids. The CDR3 protein is CASSLTGGSSYEQYF. The CDR3 DNA is TGTGCCAGCAGTTTAACAGGGGGGAGCTCCTACGAGCAGTACTTC.

The chain is built from TRBV21-1 and TRBJ2-7; TRBD1, the D gene given by the table, was not confirmed from the DNA. TRBV21-1 is a documented pseudogene. The CDR3 runs 14 residues. The CDR3 sequence: CASSRRPVSYEQYF. In nucleotides, the CDR3 is TGTGCCAGCAGCAGACGCCCCGTCTCCTACGAGCAGTACTTC.

This clonotype has at least ten counts. V is TRBV4-1 and J is TRBJ2-1, with a possible D match to TRBD2 (5 bases). The CDR3 has 12 residues. Trimming left V 1 base short and J 9 bases short, with 7 bases between. CDR1 is MGHRA, CDR2 YSYEKL, per germline. CDR3 DNA sequence: TGCGCCAGCAGCCAAGTTGGAGGTGAGCAGTTCTTC. It specifies CASSQVGGEQFF.

This chain connects TRBV5-1 to TRBJ2-7; D possibly corresponds to TRBD2 (5 bases). This CDR3 contains 15 residues. V was trimmed by 4 bases and J by 0 bases, leaving 14 bases between them. CDR1 is SGHRS, CDR2 YFSETQ, per germline. CDR3 in amino acids: CASSETSPSSYEQYF. For the CDR3, the DNA is TGCGCCAGCAGCGAAACTAGTCCTTCCTCCTACGAGCAGTACTTC.

This clonotype was seen more than once but under ten times. The chain links TRBV6-2 or TRBV6-3 to TRBJ2-2; D possibly uses TRBD1 or TRBD2 (5 bases each). The CDR3 spans 16 residues. Deletions cut 7 bases from V and 3 bases from J, with 18 bases between. CDR1 is MNHEY, CDR2 SVGEGT, per germline. CDR3 protein: CASTLAGADYTGELFF. In DNA form, the CDR3 reads TGTGCCAGCACCTTAGCCGGGGCAGACTACACCGGGGAGCTGTTTTTT.

This clonotype was counted only a few times. The CDR3 region is CASSFEENHNEQYF. CDR3 coding DNA: TGCGCCAGCAGCTTCGAGGAAAATCATAACGAGCAGTACTTC. The rearrangement joins TRBV5-1 to TRBJ2-7; D unresolved. The CDR3 consists of 14 residues. Trimming took 2 bases from V and 5 from J, leaving 14 bases between them. CDR1 and CDR2 (germline): SGHRS, YFSETQ.

This clonotype was counted only a few times. V usage is TRBV7-8 and J usage is TRBJ2-3; 10 bases agree with TRBD1. V was pared by 0 bases and J by 5 bases, with 8 bases of the junction left unmatched. The germline V gene has CDR1 SGHVS and CDR2 FQNEAQ. The CDR3 sequence is 17 residues long. Here the CDR3 DNA reads TGTGCCAGCAGCTTAGCTTATGGGACAGGGGAGGAAGATACGCAGTATTTT. Protein sequence: CASSLAYGTGEEDTQYF.

This clonotype was found many times. The chain joins TRBV12-3 or TRBV12-4 to TRBJ2-3; TRBD1 matches 7 bases. The CDR3 length is 14 residues. V dropped 5 bases and J dropped 3; count of bases not matched to a gene: 5. CDR3 sequence: CASSGRDSTDTQYF. The DNA for the CDR3 is TGTGCCAGCAGTGGCAGGGACAGTACAGATACGCAGTATTTT.

In this sample, this clonotype turned up a few times. The chain has TRBV4-1 and TRBJ2-5; maybe TRBD1 (5 bases). V lost 0 bases, J lost 4 bases, and 12 bases lay in between. This CDR3 has 15 amino acids. The germline V gene encodes CDR1 MGHRA and CDR2 YSYEKL. For the CDR3, the DNA is TGCGCCAGCAGCCAAGATTTGCAGGGCCCAGAGACCCAGTACTTC. Translated: CASSQDLQGPETQYF.

The chain couples TRBV9 to TRBJ2-5, with D unresolved. Trimming took off 3 bases at V and 2 bases at J, with 8 bases between the two ends. The CDR3 totals 13 residues. CDR1 is SGDLS and CDR2 is YYNGEE in the germline V gene. CDR3 residues: CASSGIGQETQYF. The CDR3 DNA reads TGTGCCAGCAGCGGAATAGGACAAGAGACCCAGTACTTC.